Shown below are 32 T cell receptor beta chains from a single sample sequenced in a study of Ad26.COV2.S vaccination and SARS-CoV-2 variants. The treatment denotes: around 19 received Ad26.COV2.S at low or high dose, single or two shots; several received placebo; per-sample allocation not given. On day 63 after the first injection, vaccine and placebo recipients gave samples. Libraries were prepared by immunoSEQ multiplex PCR; TCRdb keeps only in-frame clonotypes and omits some of them. Counted here are roughly 320,000 clones, 86% occurring once; the ten biggest clones make up more than 1.5%. The specimen comprised peripheral blood, sampled in a trial of Ad26.COV2.S vaccine versus placebo. All receptors come from a person between 18 and 59 years old who received the Ad26.COV2.S COVID-19 vaccine or a placebo.

This chain links TRBV19 with TRBJ1-2, with D tentatively TRBD1 (6 bases). This CDR3 has 16 residues. CDR1 and CDR2 (germline): LNHDA, SQIVND (reference sequence). Trimming left V 1 base short and J 1 base short, with 13 bases between. CDR3 coding DNA: TGTGCCAGTAGTATAGGATCGGGGGGCCGTAACTATGGCTACACCTTC. Protein product: CASSIGSGGRNYGYTF.

Written as DNA, the CDR3 is TGCGCCAGCAGCCAAGATTTCCTTAGGAGGAACGGGGAGCTGTTTTTT. It translates to CASSQDFLRRNGELFF. The rearrangement uses TRBV4-3 and TRBJ2-2; possible D gene TRBD2, 5 bases. V lost 0 bases to trimming and J lost 7 bases, with 15 bases between them. CDR1 and CDR2 (germline): LGHNA, YSLEER. CDR3 length: 16 residues.

The chain recombines TRBV12-3 or TRBV12-4 with TRBJ1-3; D is uncertain. The CDR3 is 12 amino acids. V lost 7 bases to trimming and J lost 8 bases, with 12 bases between them. In DNA, the CDR3 is TGTGCCAGCAACTTTAACACAGACACCATATATTTT. Protein product: CASNFNTDTIYF.

The chain links TRBV5-1 to TRBJ2-6, with D perhaps TRBD2 (5 bases). This CDR3 spans 14 amino acids. CDR1 is SGHRS, CDR2 YFSETQ, per germline. V was clipped by 7 bases and J by 4 bases, with 12 bases between them. CDR3 DNA: TGCGCCAGCGTCGGGGTTCCCGGGGCCAACGTCCTGACTTTC. This sequence encodes CASVGVPGANVLTF.

J is TRBJ1-2 and V is TRBV5-8, with a possible D match to TRBD1 (6 bases). Trimming removed 5 bases from V and 5 bases from J, with 16 bases in between. The CDR3 is made up of 14 amino acids. Germline lookup yields CDR1 SGHTS and CDR2 YDEGEE. The CDR3 loop is CASSSGGGAYGYTF. CDR3 coding DNA: TGTGCCAGCAGTTCCGGTGGGGGGGCGTATGGCTACACCTTC.

The J gene is TRBJ1-1, the V gene TRBV6-6; D not certain. Trimming cost V 3 bases and J 8 bases, with 7 bases left between them. CDR3 length: 11 residues. Germline CDR1 is MNHNY and CDR2 is SVGAGI (reference sequence). The CDR3 here is CASSYVHEAFF. In DNA, the CDR3 is TGTGCCAGCAGTTATGTGCACGAAGCTTTCTTT.

The rearrangement links TRBV5-1 to TRBJ2-3; tentative D call: TRBD1 (5 bases). The germline V gene has CDR1 SGHRS and CDR2 YFSETQ. V was trimmed by 2 bases and J by 1 base, leaving 11 bases between them. The CDR3 has 15 amino acids. CDR3 bases: TGCGCCAGCAGCTTCGAAGGGGTTCGCACAGATACGCAGTATTTT. This translates into CASSFEGVRTDTQYF.

The rearrangement joins TRBV3-1 (or the pseudogene TRBV3-2) to TRBJ1-2, with 10 bases identical to TRBD1. V dropped 1 base and J dropped 7; count of bases not matched to a gene: 6. This CDR3 is built from 15 residues. Germline V gives CDR1 LGHDT, CDR2 YNNKEL (reference sequence). The CDR3 loop is CASSQGDRGRGGYTF. CDR3 DNA: TGTGCCAGCAGCCAAGGTGACAGGGGGCGAGGTGGCTACACCTTC.

This sequence joins TRBV25-1 and TRBJ1-2; weak D call: TRBD1 (5 bases). This CDR3 has 14 residues. Germline V gives CDR1 MGHDK, CDR2 SYGVNS. Between the trimmed V and J ends, which lost 5 bases and 1 base, there was a span of 11 bases. The CDR3: CASSQGHLNYGYTF. CDR3 nucleotides: TGTGCCAGCAGTCAGGGTCATCTTAACTATGGCTACACCTTC.

The chain couples TRBV7-9 to TRBJ1-4; TRBD1 might be the D (6 bases). The length of the CDR3 is 15 residues. Trimming took off 7 bases at V and 8 bases at J, with 20 bases between the two ends. The V gene's germline CDR1 is SEHNR and CDR2 FQNEAQ (reference sequence). The CDR3 nucleotides read TGTGCCAGCACCAAGGGGGGAGCAGGGGCCGAAAAACTGTTTTTT. Translation: CASTKGGAGAEKLFF.

The chain has TRBV4-3 and TRBJ1-4; D ambiguous. Germline CDR1 reads LGHNA; CDR2 reads YSLEER. Trimming shortened V by 0 bases and J by 8 bases, and 16 bases separated the two germline ends. CDR3 length: 16 amino acids. CDR3 loop: CASSQDPPGLAEKLFF. The CDR3 region has the DNA TGCGCCAGCAGCCAAGACCCCCCGGGGTTGGCGGAAAAACTGTTTTTT.

J is TRBJ1-1 and V is TRBV6-1; no clear D. V dropped 1 base and J dropped 5 bases, with 8 bases sitting between them. The germline V gene encodes CDR1 MNHNS and CDR2 SASEGT. The CDR3 spans 13 residues. CDR3 nucleotides: TGTGCCAGCAGTGAAGTCGCCTATACTGAAGCTTTCTTT. This translates into CASSEVAYTEAFF.

V gene TRBV7-6 combines with J gene TRBJ1-1; D is possibly TRBD1 (6 bases). The V and J ends lost 3 bases and 3 bases respectively, with 17 bases between them. The CDR3 contains 16 residues. Germline lookup yields CDR1 SGHVS and CDR2 FNYEAQ. In nucleotides, the CDR3 is TGTGCCAGCAGCTTTTCACCGAACCCAGGGGACACTGAAGCTTTCTTT. Protein: CASSFSPNPGDTEAFF.

The chain combines TRBV5-8 with TRBJ2-4, with D perhaps TRBD1 (5 bases). The CDR3 loop spans 16 amino acids. The V gene's germline CDR1 is SGHTS and CDR2 YDEGEE. V lost 5 bases and J lost 0, with 15 bases in between. CDR3 protein: CASRSGHILAKNIQYF. The CDR3 DNA reads TGTGCCAGCAGGTCCGGACATATCTTAGCCAAAAACATTCAGTACTTC.

The rearrangement uses TRBV9 and TRBJ1-4, with D unclear. CDR1 is SGDLS and CDR2 is YYNGEE in the germline V gene. The CDR3 has 15 amino acids. V lost 0 bases to trimming and J lost 5 bases, with 11 bases between them. For the CDR3, the DNA is TGTGCCAGCAGCGTAGGAATGCAATTGAATGAAAAACTGTTTTTT. Amino acids: CASSVGMQLNEKLFF. Drawing the rest from reference TRBV9 and TRBJ1-4, the complete variable domain is DSGVTQTPKHLITATGQRVTLRCSPRSGDLSVYWYQQSLDQGLQFLIQYYNGEERAKGNILERFSAQQFPDLHSELNLSSLELGDSALYFCASSVGMQLNEKLFFGSGTQLSVL.

The chain carries TRBV6-5 and TRBJ1-5; no clear D gene. Germline V lookup: CDR1 MNHEY, CDR2 SVGAGI. This CDR3 spans 14 amino acids. Trimming pared 5 bases from V and 9 bases from J, leaving 17 bases between. The CDR3 DNA is TGTGCCAGCAGTCCCGCGACGCCCACGGGGCCCCAGCATTTT. Residues: CASSPATPTGPQHF.

The CDR3 loop is CASSFLTNYGYTF. The CDR3 nucleotides read TGTGCCAGCAGCTTTCTCACTAACTATGGCTACACCTTC. The rearrangement uses TRBV5-4 and TRBJ1-2; D not resolved. The CDR3 is 13 amino acids. Trimming removed 2 bases from V and 0 bases from J, with 5 bases in between. Germline CDR1 SGHNT, CDR2 YYREEE (reference sequence).

The chain employs TRBV4-1 and TRBJ1-2, with D hard to call. The CDR3 has 19 residues. Germline assignment: CDR1 MGHRA and CDR2 YSYEKL. V lost 2 bases and J 0 bases, leaving 22 bases between the germline ends. CDR3 in DNA: TGCGCCAGCAGCCAATTTATCCTACTGCGGGGATCGGCTAACTATGGCTACACCTTC. As protein: CASSQFILLRGSANYGYTF.

The chain is built from TRBV18 and TRBJ1-4; tentative D call: TRBD1 (6 bases). The CDR3 runs 15 residues. Trimming left V 3 bases short and J 5 bases short, with 13 bases between. Germline CDR1 and CDR2: KGHSH and LQKENI. In nucleotides, the CDR3 is TGTGCCAGCTCACCGGCCTCCGGGACAAATGAAAAACTGTTTTTT. This codes for CASSPASGTNEKLFF.

The CDR3 DNA follows: TGTGCCAGCAGTGAATCTGACGGCCGCTCCTATGGCTACACCTTC. The encoded protein is CASSESDGRSYGYTF. The rearrangement links TRBV25-1 to TRBJ1-2, with D uncertain. This CDR3 region has 15 residues. The V gene lost 1 base and the J gene lost 4 bases, with 13 bases spanning the gap. Germline CDR1 and CDR2: MGHDK and SYGVNS.

The genes are TRBV10-2 and TRBJ1-5; D unclear. Germline V gene lookup returns CDR1 WSHSY and CDR2 SAAADI. The CDR3 spans 13 residues. The germline V and J ends were trimmed by 3 bases and 4 bases, with 7 bases remaining between them. The CDR3 region has the DNA TGCGCCAGCAGTGACCGGAGGAATCAGCCCCAGCATTTT. Encoded protein: CASSDRRNQPQHF.

This clone was detected only once. The chain employs TRBV7-8 and TRBJ1-5; D possibly corresponds to TRBD1 (5 bases). From germline, CDR1 is SGHVS and CDR2 FQNEAQ. The CDR3 totals 16 residues. The ends were cut back, 0 bases at V and 0 bases at J, with 9 bases in the middle. In DNA form, the CDR3 reads TGTGCCAGCAGCTTAGCGGGCAGGGCTAGCAATCAGCCCCAGCATTTT. It yields the protein CASSLAGRASNQPQHF.

This chain joins TRBV28 and TRBJ2-1; D is unresolved. Germline V lookup: CDR1 MDHEN, CDR2 SYDVKM. Trimming removed 6 bases at V and 1 base at J, with 13 bases between. The CDR3 extends over 15 amino acids. CDR3 sequence reads: CASSSWGQSYNEQFF. The CDR3 nucleotides read TGTGCCAGCAGCTCTTGGGGTCAGTCCTACAATGAGCAGTTCTTC. Complete variable domain (other parts from reference TRBV28 and TRBJ2-1): DVKVTQSSRYLVKRTGEKVFLECVQDMDHENMFWYRQDPGLGLRLIYFSYDVKMKEKGDIPEGYSVSREKKERFSLILESASTNQTSMYLCASSSWGQSYNEQFFGPGTRLTVL.

The rearrangement joins TRBV5-6 to TRBJ2-2, with 9 bases lining up with TRBD1. CDR3 length: 18 residues. Per the germline V gene, CDR1 is SGHDT and CDR2 is YYEEEE. With 4 bases clipped from V and 0 bases from J, the junction kept 10 bases outside the gene matches. The CDR3 protein is CASSPLTGGRANTGELFF. DNA of the CDR3: TGTGCCAGCAGCCCCTTGACAGGGGGAAGGGCGAACACCGGGGAGCTGTTTTTT.

The chain has TRBV14 and TRBJ2-5; D is perhaps TRBD1 (5 bases). The CDR3 spans 14 residues. V lost 2 bases to trimming and J lost 2 bases, with 9 bases between them. The germline CDR1 and CDR2 sequences are SGHDN and FVKESK. CDR3 sequence reads: CASSQSQGQETQYF. CDR3 in DNA: TGTGCCAGCAGCCAATCCCAGGGACAAGAGACCCAGTACTTC. The full variable domain, completed using reference TRBV14 and TRBJ2-5, is EAGVTQFPSHSVIEKGQTVTLRCDPISGHDNLYWYRRVMGKEIKFLLHFVKESKQDESGMPNNRFLAERTGGTYSTLKVQPAELEDSGVYFCASSQSQGQETQYFGPGTRLLVL.

V is TRBV7-8 and J is TRBJ2-5; the D gene is possibly TRBD2 (5 bases). V was trimmed by 0 bases and J by 7 bases, leaving 12 bases between them. The CDR3 consists of 14 residues. The germline gives CDR1 SGHVS, CDR2 FQNEAQ. The CDR3 spells CASSLAGGIGTQYF. DNA of the CDR3: TGTGCCAGCAGCTTAGCAGGAGGCATCGGGACCCAGTACTTC.

The V and J genes are TRBV11-3 and TRBJ2-7, with 7 bases lining up with TRBD2. In germline, CDR1 is SGHNT, CDR2 YENEEA. The length of the CDR3 is 14 residues. V shed 1 base, J shed 5 bases, and the junction held 5 bases outside the gene matches. The CDR3 sequence: CASSLVGGSDEQYF. The CDR3 DNA sequence: TGTGCCAGCAGCTTAGTCGGGGGGTCCGACGAGCAGTACTTC.

In this sample, this clone turned up once. This chain connects TRBV18 to TRBJ1-1; the D is unclear. V lost 4 bases and J 3 bases, leaving 3 bases between the germline ends. CDR1 is KGHSH, CDR2 LQKENI, per germline. There are 11 residues in the CDR3. This CDR3 reads CASSQYTEAFF. The CDR3 DNA reads TGTGCCAGCTCACAGTACACTGAAGCTTTCTTT.

J is TRBJ2-1 and V is TRBV10-3; TRBD2 aligns across 11 bases. CDR3 length equals 20 residues. The germline V gene encodes CDR1 ENHRY and CDR2 SYGVKD. Trimming removed 0 bases from V and 0 bases from J; junction bases left unmatched: 10. The CDR3 protein is CAISESQASGGQSSYNEQFF. CDR3 in DNA: TGTGCCATCAGTGAGTCTCAGGCTAGCGGGGGGCAGAGCTCCTACAATGAGCAGTTCTTC.

This chain connects TRBV11-2 to TRBJ2-5, with D uncertain. V lost 1 base, J lost 5 bases, and 14 bases lay in between. The CDR3 loop spans 15 amino acids. CDR1 and CDR2 from the germline V gene are SGHAT and FQNNGV. CDR3 in DNA: TGTGCCAGCAGCTTAGGGCCGGGTCTGGGGGAGACCCAGTACTTC. Protein: CASSLGPGLGETQYF. Combining the CDR3 with reference TRBV11-2 and TRBJ2-5 gives the whole variable domain EAGVAQSPRYKIIEKRQSVAFWCNPISGHATLYWYQQILGQGPKLLIQFQNNGVVDDSQLPKDRFSAERLKGVDSTLKIQPAKLEDSAVYLCASSLGPGLGETQYFGPGTRLLVL.

This chain links TRBV19 with TRBJ1-1, with TRBD1 matching 8 bases. The CDR3 has 16 amino acids. Trimming cost V 4 bases and J 6 bases; bases outside gene matches: 13. Germline CDR1 and CDR2: LNHDA and SQIVND (reference sequence). The DNA for the CDR3 is TGTGCCAGTAGTACTAGACAGGGGAGGACCGGGGCTGAAGCTTTCTTT. It is translated as CASSTRQGRTGAEAFF.

CDR3 in amino acids: CASSQDSLAGGQIETQYF. CDR3 DNA sequence: TGCGCCAGCAGCCAAGACTCGTTAGCGGGGGGGCAAATCGAGACCCAGTACTTC. The chain combines TRBV4-1 with TRBJ2-5; TRBD2 matches at 11 bases. V gave up 0 bases and J gave up 5 bases; unmatched junction bases: 11. The germline V gene has CDR1 MGHRA and CDR2 YSYEKL. The CDR3 contains 18 residues.